The sequence of this TCR beta chain was determined in a study of T cell responses to AZD1222 COVID-19 vaccine. Study results and limitations: With dominance at 160-218 and 743-854, vaccine-associated CD4 TCRs spanned spike. Repertoires were sampled only after the peak T cell response.

Worth noting for this clone: As yet, its antigen is unknown.

Method: immunoSEQ multiplex PCR; TCRdb's copy keeps in-frame clones and lacks some. The repertoire holds roughly 200,000 clones, with approximately 89% as singletons. The CDR3 loop spans 14 amino acids. Germline values: CDR1 SGHTS, CDR2 YDEGEE. The germline V and J ends were trimmed by 4 bases and 1 base, with 9 bases remaining between them. This receptor was identified in an adult who received the AZD1222 COVID-19 vaccine. The specimen comprised peripheral blood, sampled 28 days after the second AZD1222 dose. The chain has TRBV5-8 and TRBJ1-5; perhaps TRBD1 as D (5 bases). This CDR3 reads CASSTWGSNQPQHF. The CDR3 coding sequence is TGTGCCAGCAGCACTTGGGGGAGCAATCAGCCCCAGCATTTT.